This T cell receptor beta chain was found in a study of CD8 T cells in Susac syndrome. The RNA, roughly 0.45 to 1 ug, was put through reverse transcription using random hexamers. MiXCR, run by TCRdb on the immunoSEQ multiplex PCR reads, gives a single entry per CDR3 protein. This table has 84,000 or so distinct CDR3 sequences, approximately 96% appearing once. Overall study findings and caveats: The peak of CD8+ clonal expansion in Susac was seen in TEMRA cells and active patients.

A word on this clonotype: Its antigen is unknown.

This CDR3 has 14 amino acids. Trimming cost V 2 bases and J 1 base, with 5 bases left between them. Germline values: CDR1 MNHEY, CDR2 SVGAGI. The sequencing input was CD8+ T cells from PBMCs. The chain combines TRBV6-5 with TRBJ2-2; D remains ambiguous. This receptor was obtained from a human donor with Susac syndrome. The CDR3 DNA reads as TGTGCCAGCAGTTACCAGAGGAACACCGGGGAGCTGTTTTTT. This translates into CASSYQRNTGELFF.